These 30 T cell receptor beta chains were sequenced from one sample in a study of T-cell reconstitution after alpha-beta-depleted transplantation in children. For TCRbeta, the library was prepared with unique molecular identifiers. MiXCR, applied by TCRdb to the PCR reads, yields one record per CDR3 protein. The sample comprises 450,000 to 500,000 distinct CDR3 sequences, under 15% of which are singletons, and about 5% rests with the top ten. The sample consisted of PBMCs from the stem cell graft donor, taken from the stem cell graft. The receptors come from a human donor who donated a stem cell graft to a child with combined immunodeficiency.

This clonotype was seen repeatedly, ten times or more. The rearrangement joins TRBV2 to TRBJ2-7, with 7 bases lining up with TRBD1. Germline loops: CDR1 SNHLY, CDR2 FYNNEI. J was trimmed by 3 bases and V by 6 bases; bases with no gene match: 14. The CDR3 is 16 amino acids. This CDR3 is CASRGGQVGSFYEQYF. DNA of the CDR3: TGTGCCAGCAGAGGAGGACAGGTCGGGTCGTTCTACGAGCAGTACTTC.

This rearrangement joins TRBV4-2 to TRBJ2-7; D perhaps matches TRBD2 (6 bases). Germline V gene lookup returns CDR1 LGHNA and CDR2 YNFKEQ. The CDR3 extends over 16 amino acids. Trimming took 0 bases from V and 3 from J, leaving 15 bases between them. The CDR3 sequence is CASSQDARGFSYEQYF. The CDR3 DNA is TGTGCCAGCAGCCAAGATGCACGGGGGTTTAGCTACGAGCAGTACTTC.

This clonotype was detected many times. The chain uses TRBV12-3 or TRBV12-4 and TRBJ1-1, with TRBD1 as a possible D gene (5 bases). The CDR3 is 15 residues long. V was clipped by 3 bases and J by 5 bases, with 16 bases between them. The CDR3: CASSFLLGERTEAFF. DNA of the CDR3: TGTGCCAGCAGTTTCCTTCTGGGGGAGAGGACTGAAGCTTTCTTT.

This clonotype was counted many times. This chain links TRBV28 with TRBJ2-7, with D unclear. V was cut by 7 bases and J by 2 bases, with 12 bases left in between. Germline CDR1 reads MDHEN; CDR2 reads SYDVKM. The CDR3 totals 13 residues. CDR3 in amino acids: CASTPDGAYEQYF. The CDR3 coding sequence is TGTGCCAGCACCCCCGACGGAGCCTACGAGCAGTACTTC. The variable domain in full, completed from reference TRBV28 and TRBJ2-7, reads DVKVTQSSRYLVKRTGEKVFLECVQDMDHENMFWYRQDPGLGLRLIYFSYDVKMKEKGDIPEGYSVSREKKERFSLILESASTNQTSMYLCASTPDGAYEQYFGPGTRLTVT.

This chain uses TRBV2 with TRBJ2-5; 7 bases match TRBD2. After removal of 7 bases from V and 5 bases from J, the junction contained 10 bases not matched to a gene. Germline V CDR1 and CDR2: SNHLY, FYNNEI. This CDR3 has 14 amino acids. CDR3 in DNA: TGTGCCAGCATGGGCGGGAGCTTGGTGGAGACCCAGTACTTC. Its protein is CASMGGSLVETQYF.

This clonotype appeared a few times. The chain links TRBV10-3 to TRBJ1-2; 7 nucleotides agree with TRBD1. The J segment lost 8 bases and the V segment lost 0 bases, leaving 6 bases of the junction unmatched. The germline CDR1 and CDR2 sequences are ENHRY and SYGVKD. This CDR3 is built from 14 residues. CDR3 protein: CAISESENRGGYTF. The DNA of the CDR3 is TGTGCCATCAGTGAGTCGGAAAACAGGGGCGGCTACACCTTC.

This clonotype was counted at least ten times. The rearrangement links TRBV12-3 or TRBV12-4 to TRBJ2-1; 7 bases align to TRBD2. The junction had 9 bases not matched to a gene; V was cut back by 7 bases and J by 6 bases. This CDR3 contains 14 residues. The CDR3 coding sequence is TGTGCCAGCACCGTGGGAGGGGCCGCCAATGAGCAGTTCTTC. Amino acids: CASTVGGAANEQFF.

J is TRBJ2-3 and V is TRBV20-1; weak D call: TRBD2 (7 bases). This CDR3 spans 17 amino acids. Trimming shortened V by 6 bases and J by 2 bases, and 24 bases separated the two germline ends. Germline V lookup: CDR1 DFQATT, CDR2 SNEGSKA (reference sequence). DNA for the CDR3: TGCAGTGCCCAAATCACCTCTACGGGGGGCCCCACAGATACGCAGTATTTT. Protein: CSAQITSTGGPTDTQYF.

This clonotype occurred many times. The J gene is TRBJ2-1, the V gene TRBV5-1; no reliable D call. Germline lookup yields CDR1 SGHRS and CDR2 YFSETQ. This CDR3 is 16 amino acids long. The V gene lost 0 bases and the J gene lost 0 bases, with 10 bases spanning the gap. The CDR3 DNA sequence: TGCGCCAGCAGCTTGGGACCGATGAGCTCCTACAATGAGCAGTTCTTC. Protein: CASSLGPMSSYNEQFF.

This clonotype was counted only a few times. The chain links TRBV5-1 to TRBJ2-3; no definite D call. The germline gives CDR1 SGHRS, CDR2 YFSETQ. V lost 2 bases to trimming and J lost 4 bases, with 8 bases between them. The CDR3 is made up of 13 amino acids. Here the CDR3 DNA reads TGCGCCAGCAGCTTTAAATACGCAGATACGCAGTATTTT. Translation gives CASSFKYADTQYF.

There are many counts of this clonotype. CDR3 in amino acids: CASSPRDGTYEQYF. In nucleotides, the CDR3 is TGTGCCAGCAGTCCCCGGGACGGCACCTACGAGCAGTACTTC. The gene calls are TRBV6-1 and TRBJ2-7; D assignment may be TRBD1 or TRBD2 (5 bases each). The ends were cut back, 5 bases at V and 2 bases at J, with 13 bases in the middle. CDR3 length: 14 amino acids. The germline gives CDR1 MNHNS, CDR2 SASEGT.

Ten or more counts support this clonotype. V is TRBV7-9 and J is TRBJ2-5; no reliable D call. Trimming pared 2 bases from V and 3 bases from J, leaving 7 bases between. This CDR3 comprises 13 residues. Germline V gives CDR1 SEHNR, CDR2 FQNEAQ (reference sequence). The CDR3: CASSLSGKETQYF. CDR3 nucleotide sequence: TGTGCCAGCAGCTTATCTGGGAAAGAGACCCAGTACTTC.

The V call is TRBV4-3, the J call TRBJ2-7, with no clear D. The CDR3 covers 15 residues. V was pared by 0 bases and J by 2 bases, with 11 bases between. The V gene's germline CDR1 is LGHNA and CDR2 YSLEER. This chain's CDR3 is CASSQESTPTYEQYF. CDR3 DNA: TGCGCCAGCAGCCAAGAGTCGACGCCCACCTACGAGCAGTACTTC.

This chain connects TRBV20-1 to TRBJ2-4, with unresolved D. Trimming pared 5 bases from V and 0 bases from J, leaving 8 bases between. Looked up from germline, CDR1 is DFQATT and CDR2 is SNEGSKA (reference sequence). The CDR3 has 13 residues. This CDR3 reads CSALPLAKNIQYF. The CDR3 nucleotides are TGCAGTGCTTTGCCCCTAGCCAAAAACATTCAGTACTTC.

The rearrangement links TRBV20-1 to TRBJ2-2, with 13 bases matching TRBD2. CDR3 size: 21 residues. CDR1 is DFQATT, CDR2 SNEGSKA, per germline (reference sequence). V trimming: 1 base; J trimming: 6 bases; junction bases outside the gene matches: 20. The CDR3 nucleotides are TGCAGTGCTAGAGGGTTGTCAAGGACTAGCGGGAGAAGAGGTATCCCCGGGGAGCTGTTTTTT. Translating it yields CSARGLSRTSGRRGIPGELFF.

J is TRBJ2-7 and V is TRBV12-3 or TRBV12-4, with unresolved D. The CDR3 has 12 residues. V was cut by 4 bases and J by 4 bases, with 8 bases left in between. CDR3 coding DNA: TGTGCCAGCAGTTCCCTTTTTTACGAGCAGTACTTC. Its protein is CASSSLFYEQYF.

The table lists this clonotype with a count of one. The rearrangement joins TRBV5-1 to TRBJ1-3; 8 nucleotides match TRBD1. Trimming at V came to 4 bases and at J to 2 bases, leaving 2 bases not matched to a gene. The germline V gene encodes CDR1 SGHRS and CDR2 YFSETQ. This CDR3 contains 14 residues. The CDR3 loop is CASSRQGTGNTIYF. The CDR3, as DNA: TGCGCCAGCAGCCGACAGGGGACTGGAAACACCATATATTTT.

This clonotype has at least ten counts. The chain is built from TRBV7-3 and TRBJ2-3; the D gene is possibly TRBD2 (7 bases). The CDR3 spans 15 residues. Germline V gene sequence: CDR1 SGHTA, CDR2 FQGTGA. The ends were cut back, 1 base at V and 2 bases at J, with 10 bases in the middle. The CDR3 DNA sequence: TGTGCCAGCAGCTTAAGCGGGGGCCACACAGATACGCAGTATTTT. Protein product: CASSLSGGHTDTQYF. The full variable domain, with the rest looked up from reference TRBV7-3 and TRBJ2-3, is GAGVSQTPSNKVTEKGKYVELRCDPISGHTALYWYRQSLGQGPEFLIYFQGTGAADDSGLPNDRFFAVRPEGSVSTLKIQRTERGDSAVYLCASSLSGGHTDTQYFGPGTRLTVL.

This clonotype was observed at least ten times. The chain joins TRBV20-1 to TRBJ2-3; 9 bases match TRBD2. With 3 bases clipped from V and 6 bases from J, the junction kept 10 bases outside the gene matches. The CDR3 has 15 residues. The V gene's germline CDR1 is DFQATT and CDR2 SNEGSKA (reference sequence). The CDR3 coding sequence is TGCAGTGCTAGTGTTAGCGGGAGTGAAGGGGATACGCAGTATTTT. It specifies CSASVSGSEGDTQYF.

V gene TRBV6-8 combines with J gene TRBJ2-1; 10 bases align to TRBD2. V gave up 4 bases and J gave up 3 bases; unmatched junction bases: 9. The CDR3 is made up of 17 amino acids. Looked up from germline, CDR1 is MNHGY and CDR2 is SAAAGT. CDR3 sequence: CASSCRAGGLSYNEQFF. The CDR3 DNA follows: TGTGCCAGCAGTTGCAGAGCGGGAGGGTTGAGCTACAATGAGCAGTTCTTC.

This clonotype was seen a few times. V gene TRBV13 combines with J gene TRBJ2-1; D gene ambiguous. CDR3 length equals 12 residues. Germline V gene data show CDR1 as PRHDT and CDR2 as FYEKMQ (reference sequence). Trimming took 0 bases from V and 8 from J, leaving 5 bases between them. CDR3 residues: CASSLGHYEQFF. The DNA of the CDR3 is TGTGCCAGCAGCTTAGGCCACTATGAGCAGTTCTTC.

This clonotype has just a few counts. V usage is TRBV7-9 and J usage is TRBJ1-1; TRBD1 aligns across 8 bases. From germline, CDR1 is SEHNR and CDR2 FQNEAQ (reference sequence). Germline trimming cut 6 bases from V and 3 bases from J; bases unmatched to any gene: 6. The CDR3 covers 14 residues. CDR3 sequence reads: CASRATGGYTEAFF. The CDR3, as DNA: TGTGCCAGCAGGGCTACAGGGGGATACACTGAAGCTTTCTTT.

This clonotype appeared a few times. The CDR3 is CASSLMLAGTDTQYF. As DNA, the CDR3 is TGTGCCAGCAGCTTAATGCTAGCGGGCACAGATACGCAGTATTTT. The chain links TRBV7-8 to TRBJ2-3, with 7 bases fitting TRBD2. CDR1 is SGHVS, CDR2 FQNEAQ, per germline. This CDR3 comprises 15 residues. Losses at the gene ends were 2 bases for V and 1 base for J; bases not matched to a gene: 3.

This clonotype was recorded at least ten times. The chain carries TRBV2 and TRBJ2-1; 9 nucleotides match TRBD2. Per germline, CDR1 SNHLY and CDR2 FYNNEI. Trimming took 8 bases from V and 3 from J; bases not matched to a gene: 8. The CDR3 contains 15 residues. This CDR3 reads CASGEAGGVYNEQFF. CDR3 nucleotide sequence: TGTGCCAGCGGGGAGGCGGGGGGGGTCTACAATGAGCAGTTCTTC. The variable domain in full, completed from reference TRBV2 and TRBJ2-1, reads EPEVTQTPSHQVTQMGQEVILRCVPISNHLYFYWYRQILGQKVEFLVSFYNNEISEKSEIFDDQFSVERPDGSNFTLKIRSTKLEDSAMYFCASGEAGGVYNEQFFGPGTRLTVL.

CDR3 in DNA: TGCGCCAGCAGCCTGACAGGGGGCCCCCAAGAGACCCAGTACTTC. This gives the protein CASSLTGGPQETQYF. J is TRBJ2-5 and V is TRBV5-1; 10 nucleotides line up with TRBD1. The CDR3 contains 15 residues. Germline CDR1 and CDR2: SGHRS and YFSETQ. V trimming: 4 bases; J trimming: 1 base; junction bases outside the gene matches: 4.

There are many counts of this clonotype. CDR3 loop: CASSLGQYNSPLHF. The CDR3 DNA follows: TGTGCCAGCAGTTTGGGGCAGTATAATTCACCCCTCCACTTT. The chain uses TRBV6-5 and TRBJ1-6; the D gene is possibly TRBD1 (5 bases). There are 14 residues in the CDR3. Germline CDR1 is MNHEY and CDR2 is SVGAGI. The V end was cut by 4 bases, the J end by 4 bases, with 8 bases between.

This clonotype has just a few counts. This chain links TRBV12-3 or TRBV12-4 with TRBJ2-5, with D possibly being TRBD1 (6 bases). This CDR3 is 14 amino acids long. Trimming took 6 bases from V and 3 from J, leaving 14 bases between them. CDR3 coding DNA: TGTGCCAGCAGCCCCCCCAAGGGGGAAGAGACCCAGTACTTC. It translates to CASSPPKGEETQYF.

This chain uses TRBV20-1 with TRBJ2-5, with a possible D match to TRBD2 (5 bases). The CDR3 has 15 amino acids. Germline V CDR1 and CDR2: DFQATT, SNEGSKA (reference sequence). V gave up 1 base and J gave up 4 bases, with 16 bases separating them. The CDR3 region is CSARVLDSWGETQYF. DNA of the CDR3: TGCAGTGCTAGAGTGCTGGACTCCTGGGGAGAGACCCAGTACTTC.

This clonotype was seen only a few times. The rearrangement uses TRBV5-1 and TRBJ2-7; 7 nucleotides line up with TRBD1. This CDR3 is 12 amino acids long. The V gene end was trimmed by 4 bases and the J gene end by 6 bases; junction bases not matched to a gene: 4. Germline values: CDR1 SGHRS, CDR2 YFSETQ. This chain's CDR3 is CASSQRQGEQYF. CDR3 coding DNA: TGCGCCAGCAGCCAGAGACAGGGCGAGCAGTACTTC.

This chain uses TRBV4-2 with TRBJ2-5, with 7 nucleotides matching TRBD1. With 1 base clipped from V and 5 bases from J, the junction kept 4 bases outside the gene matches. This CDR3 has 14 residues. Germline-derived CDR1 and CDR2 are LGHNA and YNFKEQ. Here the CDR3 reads CASSQGRRGETQYF. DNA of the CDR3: TGTGCCAGCAGCCAAGGACGCAGGGGGGAGACCCAGTACTTC.